This entry lists 7 T cell receptor beta chains sequenced from one sample in a study of tissue T cells after allogeneic stem cell transplantation. Time point noted: mouse harvest day 7 after allogeneic transplant. Each mouse received 10^7 T-cell-depleted marrow cells plus 10^6 splenic CD5+ T cells by tail vein. The table came from immunoSEQ multiplex PCR; TCRdb's copy has only in-frame clones and leaves some out. In the table there are several thousand clones, 40% to 50% of which are singletons. Sequenced: gut tissue. These receptors were collected from a female BALB/c mouse given C57BL/6 T cells with graft-versus-host disease after an allogeneic hematopoietic cell transplant.

Regarding this clone: The listed genes are named as in mouse. The CDR3 end lies 1 residue beyond the end of the read and is filled in from the germline J gene. This chain uses TRBV26 with TRBJ1-1; D is undetermined. The V end was cut by 4 bases, the J end by 1 base, with 7 bases between. The CDR3 extends over 13 amino acids. Germline-derived CDR1 and CDR2 are KGHPV and FQNQEV (reference sequence). The DNA read from the CDR3 is TGTGCCAGCAGTCGCACGGGAAACACAGAAGTCTTC. Protein sequence: CASSRTGNTEVF. The whole CDR3 reads CASSRTGNTEVFF.

Details on this clone: These gene names are mouse names. The CDR3 end lies 1 residue beyond the end of the read and is filled in from the germline J gene. The chain has TRBV1 and TRBJ2-7; 9 bases are a match to TRBD1. There are 13 residues in the CDR3. Trimming cost V 1 base and J 7 bases; bases outside gene matches: 2. The germline CDR1 and CDR2 sequences are NSQYPW and LRSPGD (reference sequence). The CDR3 bases that were read are TGCACCTGCAGTGCAGGGACAGGGGCCGAACAGTAC. Protein product: CTCSAGTGAEQY. From start to end, the CDR3 is CTCSAGTGAEQYF.

With respect to this clone: Gene names follow the mouse nomenclature. The read is 1 residue too short to cover the CDR3 end, so that end is filled in from the germline J gene. This chain joins TRBV15 and TRBJ1-5; D possibly corresponds to TRBD1 (6 bases). The CDR3 is 14 amino acids. With 3 bases removed from V and 3 bases from J, the gap between germline ends came to 9 bases. CDR1 is SGHND and CDR2 is FRSKSL in the germline V gene. This CDR3 is CASSFQGPNQAPLF. CDR3 DNA, as far as it was read: TGTGCCAGCAGTTTCCAGGGGCCCAACCAGGCTCCGCTT. The variable domain in full, with the rest retrieved from reference TRBV15 and TRBJ1-5, is DAGVTQTPRHEVAEKGQTIILKCEPVSGHNDLFWYRQTKIQGLELLSYFRSKSLMEDGGAFKDRFKAEMLNSSFSTLKIQPTEPKDSAVYLCASSFQGPNQAPLFGEGTRLSVL.

Comments on this clone: Each gene name is a mouse one. The read stops 1 residue short of the end of the CDR3; the missing end is completed from the germline J gene. J is TRBJ1-3 and V is TRBV3; tentative D call: TRBD1 (5 bases). Trimming left V 1 base short and J 0 bases short, with 7 bases between. Germline loops: CDR1 SNHLY, CDR2 FYNGKV (reference sequence). The CDR3 runs to 15 residues. The sequenced CDR3 bases are TGTGCCAGCAGCTTAGGGGGGTCTTCTGGAAATACGCTCTAT. It is translated as CASSLGGSSGNTLY. The whole CDR3 sequence reads CASSLGGSSGNTLYF.

Concerning this clone itself: Here the gene names and germline are mouse. Read sequence stops 1 residue before the CDR3 end, and the germline J gene provides the missing end. This chain links TRBV5 with TRBJ2-3; TRBD2 agrees at 9 bases. Germline V gene sequence: CDR1 LGHNA, CDR2 YNLKQL (reference sequence). Germline trimming cut 2 bases from V and 6 bases from J; bases unmatched to any gene: 3. The CDR3 is 14 residues long. The CDR3 sequence is CASSQNWGVETLYF. The CDR3 bases that were read are TGTGCCAGCAGCCAAAACTGGGGGGTCGAAACGCTGTAT.

About this clone: Gene names and germline match the mouse. The CDR3 end is not reached by the read, which stops 1 residue before it; the germline J gene fills it in. The rearrangement links TRBV17 to TRBJ2-3, with D possibly TRBD2 on 7 matching bases. The germline V and J ends were trimmed by 0 bases and 3 bases, with 13 bases remaining between them. This CDR3 region has 16 residues. Germline V gene data show CDR1 as MNHDT and CDR2 as YYDKIL. CDR3 in amino acids: CASSRDRGAEAETLYF. The DNA read from the CDR3 is TGTGCTAGCAGTAGAGATAGGGGGGCGGAGGCAGAAACGCTGTAT.

A note on this clone: The germline and genes are mouse ones. The read finishes 1 residue shy of the CDR3 end, and the germline J gene is used to complete it. This chain connects TRBV26 to TRBJ1-1, with TRBD1 matching 7 bases. V dropped 4 bases and J dropped 3; count of bases not matched to a gene: 2. Germline values: CDR1 KGHPV, CDR2 FQNQEV (reference sequence). This CDR3 region has 13 residues. CDR3 DNA (partial): TGTGCCAGCAGTCGGGACAGAGACACAGAAGTCTTC. Translating gives CASSRDRDTEVF. The complete CDR3 protein is CASSRDRDTEVFF.